This is a list of T cell receptor beta chains from one sample in a study of T cells after yellow fever vaccination. One entry per CDR3 protein, called by TCRdb with MiXCR from the 5' RACE reads. Of some 390,000 distinct CDR3 sequences listed, roughly a sixth are singletons. The sequenced sample was PBMCs, obtained before the yellow fever booster vaccination. Receptor source: a man aged 18 to 29 who received the YFV17D yellow fever vaccine. Both conserved end residues are part of each CDR3. The listing skips clone size in some rows; elsewhere it reads once, few, many or a size class.

TRBV12-3/TRBV12-4	few	CASSNRRTFNYGYTF
TRBV7-2	many	CASSSVRGGYTQYF
TRBV28	NA	CASTTGGSNGYTF
TRBV3-1	NA	CASSRRGGEETQYF
TRBV30	NA	CALPGPTNTGELFF
TRBV20-1	NA	CSASMTGRGFDTQYF
TRBV20-1	few	CSARDHQSLAKNIQYF
TRBV19	NA	CASSRGTGQPQHF
TRBV5-1	few	CASSLAGTAEAFF
TRBV7-3	NA	CASSQQGVNTEAFF
TRBV7-3	NA	CASSRMGGDTQYF
TRBV7-2	few	CASTYGGAGELFF
TRBV15	few	CATSRDLGRGGEKLFF
TRBV11-2	NA	CASSPRVGGETQYF
TRBV28	few	CASSSWGFNTGELFF
TRBV27	few	CASSLDSPLNTEAFF
TRBV9	NA	CASSVADRAQETQYF
TRBV27	many	CASSPGLVGTGELFF
TRBV7-8	NA	CASSLGSQGGTGELFF
TRBV4-3	many	CASSLTSQETQYF
TRBV27	NA	CASKETSLGTQYF
TRBV19	NA	CASSMVGLNEKLFF
TRBV20-1	NA	CSARDWTGGDTEAFF
TRBV6-1	few	CASSPITGTGDTEAFF
TRBV7-9	NA	CASSTWTVGEKLFF
TRBV2	NA	CASSDGLDNTGELFF
TRBV2	few	CASSEQGYSGNTIYF
TRBV7-2	few	CASSLHTRGETQYF
TRBV10-3	few	CAISETSGPNYEQYF
TRBV5-1	NA	CASDPGARGTDTQYF
TRBV29-1	few	CSVRGIGNEKLFF
TRBV7-2	NA	CASSRDRSTDTQYF
TRBV20-1	few	CSLPETGGVKTQYF
TRBV6-2/TRBV6-3	NA	CASRLRTGKTEAFF
TRBV15	NA	CATSREGFGLAGGHTDTQYF